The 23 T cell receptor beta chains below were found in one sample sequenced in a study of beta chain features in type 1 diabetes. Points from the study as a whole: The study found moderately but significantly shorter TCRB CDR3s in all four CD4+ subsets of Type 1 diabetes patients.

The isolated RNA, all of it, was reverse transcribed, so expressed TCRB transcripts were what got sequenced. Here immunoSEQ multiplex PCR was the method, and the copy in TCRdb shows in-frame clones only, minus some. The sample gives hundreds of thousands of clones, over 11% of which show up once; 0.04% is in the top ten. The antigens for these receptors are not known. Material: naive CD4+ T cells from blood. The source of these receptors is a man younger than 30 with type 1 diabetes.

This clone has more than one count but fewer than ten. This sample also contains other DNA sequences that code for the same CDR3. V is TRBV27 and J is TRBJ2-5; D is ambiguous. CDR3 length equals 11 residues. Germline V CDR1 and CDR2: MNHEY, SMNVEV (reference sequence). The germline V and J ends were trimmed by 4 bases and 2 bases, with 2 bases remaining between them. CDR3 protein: CASSSQETQYF. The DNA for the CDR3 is TGTGCCAGCAGTTCTCAAGAGACCCAGTACTTC.

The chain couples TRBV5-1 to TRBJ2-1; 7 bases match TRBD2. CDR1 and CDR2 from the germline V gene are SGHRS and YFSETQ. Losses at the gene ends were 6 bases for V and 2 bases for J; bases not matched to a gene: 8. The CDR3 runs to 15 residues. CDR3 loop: CASKSSGSTYNEQFF. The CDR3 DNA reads TGCGCCAGCAAGAGTAGCGGGTCAACCTACAATGAGCAGTTCTTC.

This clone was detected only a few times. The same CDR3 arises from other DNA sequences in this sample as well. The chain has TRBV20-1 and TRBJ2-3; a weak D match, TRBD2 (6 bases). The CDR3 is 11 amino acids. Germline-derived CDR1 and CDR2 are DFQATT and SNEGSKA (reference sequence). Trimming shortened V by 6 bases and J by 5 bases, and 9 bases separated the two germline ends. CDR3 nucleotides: TGCAGTGCCCCGCGGGGAGATACGCAGTATTTT. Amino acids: CSAPRGDTQYF.

CDR3 residues: CASSPTSGSSEQYF. DNA of the CDR3: TGTGCCAGCAGTCCGACTAGCGGGAGCTCCGAGCAGTACTTC. V and J are TRBV6-5 and TRBJ2-7; 12 nucleotides agree with TRBD2. The germline V gene encodes CDR1 MNHEY and CDR2 SVGAGI. V was clipped by 5 bases and J by 6 bases; unmatched bases: 5. The CDR3 has 14 amino acids.

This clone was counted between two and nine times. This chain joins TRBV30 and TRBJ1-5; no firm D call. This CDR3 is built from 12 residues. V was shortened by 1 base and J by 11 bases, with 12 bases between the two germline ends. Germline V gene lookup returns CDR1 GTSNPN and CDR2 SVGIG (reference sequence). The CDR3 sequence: CAWSAQFSSQHF. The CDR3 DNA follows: TGTGCCTGGAGTGCGCAATTTTCGTCCCAGCATTTT.

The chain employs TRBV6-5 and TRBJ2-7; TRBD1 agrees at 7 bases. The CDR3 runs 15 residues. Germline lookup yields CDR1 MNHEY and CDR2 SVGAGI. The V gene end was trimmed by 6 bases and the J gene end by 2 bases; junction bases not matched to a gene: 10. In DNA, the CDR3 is TGTGCCAGCAGCGCCCCGGGACAGACACCCTACGAGCAGTACTTC. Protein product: CASSAPGQTPYEQYF.

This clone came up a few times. The CDR3 reads CASSRRGKASGGDEQFF. CDR3 nucleotides: TGTGCCAGCAGCCGAAGAGGAAAGGCTAGCGGGGGAGATGAGCAGTTCTTC. The chain couples TRBV4-2 to TRBJ2-1; 10 nucleotides agree with TRBD2. Germline V gene data show CDR1 as LGHNA and CDR2 as YNFKEQ. The junction had 14 bases not matched to a gene; V was cut back by 4 bases and J by 8 bases. This CDR3 contains 17 residues.

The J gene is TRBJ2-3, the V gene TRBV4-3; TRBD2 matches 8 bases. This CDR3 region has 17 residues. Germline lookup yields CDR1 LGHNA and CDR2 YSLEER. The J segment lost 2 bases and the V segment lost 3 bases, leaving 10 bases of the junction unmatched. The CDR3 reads CASSHRYSGEYTDTQYF. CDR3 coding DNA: TGCGCCAGCAGCCATCGCTATAGCGGGGAGTACACAGATACGCAGTATTTT.

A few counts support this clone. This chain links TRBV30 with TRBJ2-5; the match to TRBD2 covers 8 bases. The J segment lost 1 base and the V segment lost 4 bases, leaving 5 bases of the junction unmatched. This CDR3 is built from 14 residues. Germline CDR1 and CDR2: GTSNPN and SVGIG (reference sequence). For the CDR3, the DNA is TGTGCCTGGAATCGGGAGGGCTTCCAAGAGACCCAGTACTTC. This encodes CAWNREGFQETQYF.

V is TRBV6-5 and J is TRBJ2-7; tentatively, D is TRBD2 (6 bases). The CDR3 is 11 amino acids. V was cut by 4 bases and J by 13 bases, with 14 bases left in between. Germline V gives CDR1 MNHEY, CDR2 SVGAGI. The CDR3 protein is CASSSPTGVYF. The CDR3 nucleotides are TGTGCCAGCAGTTCGCCGACGGGAGTTTACTTC.

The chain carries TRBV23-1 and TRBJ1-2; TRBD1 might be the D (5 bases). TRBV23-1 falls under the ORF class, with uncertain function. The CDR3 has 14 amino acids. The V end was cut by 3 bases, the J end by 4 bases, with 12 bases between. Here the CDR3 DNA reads TGCGCCAGCAGTCATTCGCCAAGGGGCTATGGCTACACCTTC. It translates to CASSHSPRGYGYTF.

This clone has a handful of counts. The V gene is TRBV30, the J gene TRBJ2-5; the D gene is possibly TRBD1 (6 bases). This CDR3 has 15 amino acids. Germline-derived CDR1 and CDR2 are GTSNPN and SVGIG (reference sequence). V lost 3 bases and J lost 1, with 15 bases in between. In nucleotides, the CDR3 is TGTGCCTGGAGCGGGGCAGGGGCTGGCCAAGAGACCCAGTACTTC. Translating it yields CAWSGAGAGQETQYF.

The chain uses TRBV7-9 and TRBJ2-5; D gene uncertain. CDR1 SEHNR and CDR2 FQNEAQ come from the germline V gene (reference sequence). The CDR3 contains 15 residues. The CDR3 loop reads CASQRAETYQETQYF. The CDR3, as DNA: TGTGCTTCCCAGCGCGCGGAGACGTACCAAGAGACCCAGTACTTC.

The CDR3 region has the DNA TGTGCCTGGAGTGTAGGGGCTAGCCGCCCCACAGATACGCAGTATTTT. It codes for CAWSVGASRPTDTQYF. V gene TRBV30 combines with J gene TRBJ2-3; either TRBD1 or TRBD2 may supply D (5 bases each). Germline CDR1 and CDR2: GTSNPN and SVGIG (reference sequence). V dropped 0 bases and J dropped 2 bases, with 15 bases sitting between them. The CDR3 is made up of 16 amino acids.

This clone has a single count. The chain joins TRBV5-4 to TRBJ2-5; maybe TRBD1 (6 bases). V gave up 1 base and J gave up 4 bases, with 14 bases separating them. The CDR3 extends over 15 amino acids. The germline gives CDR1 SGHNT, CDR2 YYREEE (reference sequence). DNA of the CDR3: TGTGCCAGCAGCTTGTGGTCAGGGGTTACAGAGACCCAGTACTTC. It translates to CASSLWSGVTETQYF.

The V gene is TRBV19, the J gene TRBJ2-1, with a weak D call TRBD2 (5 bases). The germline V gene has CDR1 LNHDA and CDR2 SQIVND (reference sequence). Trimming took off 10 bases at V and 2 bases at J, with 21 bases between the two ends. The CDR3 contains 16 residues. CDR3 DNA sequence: TGTGCCACCTCCCGGTTGGTAGCGCGAGCCTACAATGAGCAGTTCTTC. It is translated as CATSRLVARAYNEQFF.

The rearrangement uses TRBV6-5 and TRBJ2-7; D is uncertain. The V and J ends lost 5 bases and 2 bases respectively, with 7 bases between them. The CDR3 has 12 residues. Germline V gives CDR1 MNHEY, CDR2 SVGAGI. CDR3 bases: TGTGCCAGCAGTCCCGGCACCTACGAGCAGTACTTC. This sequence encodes CASSPGTYEQYF.

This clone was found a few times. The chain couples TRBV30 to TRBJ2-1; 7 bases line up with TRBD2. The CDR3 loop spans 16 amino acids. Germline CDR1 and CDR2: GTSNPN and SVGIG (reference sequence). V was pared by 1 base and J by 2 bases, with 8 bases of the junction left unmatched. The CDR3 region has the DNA TGTGCCTGGAGTGAGAACCGGCTAGCGGCCTACAATGAGCAGTTCTTC. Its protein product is CAWSENRLAAYNEQFF.

This CDR3 is CASSLQGDSPLHF. CDR3 in DNA: TGTGCCAGCAGCTTACAGGGAGACTCACCCCTCCACTTT. This chain links TRBV7-3 with TRBJ1-6; D is possibly TRBD1 (5 bases). V shed 2 bases and J shed 10 bases, with 9 bases lying between them. Germline CDR1 is SGHTA and CDR2 is FQGTGA. The CDR3 consists of 13 residues.

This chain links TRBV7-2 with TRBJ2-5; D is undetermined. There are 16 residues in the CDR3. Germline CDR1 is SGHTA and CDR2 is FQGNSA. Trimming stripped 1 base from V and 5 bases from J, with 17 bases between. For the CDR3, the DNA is TGTGCCAGCAGCTTAGGGCTCGCCCTGTTCGGGGAGACCCAGTACTTC. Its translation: CASSLGLALFGETQYF.

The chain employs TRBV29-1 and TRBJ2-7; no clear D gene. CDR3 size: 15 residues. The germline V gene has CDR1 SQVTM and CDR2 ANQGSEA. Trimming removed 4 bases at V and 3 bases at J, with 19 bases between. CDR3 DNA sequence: TGCAGCGTTGGGTTTAGTGACCGTTCTAACTACGAGCAGTACTTC. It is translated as CSVGFSDRSNYEQYF.

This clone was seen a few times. DNA for the CDR3: TGTGCCATCAGCGGACAGGGTAGCTATGGCTACACCTTC. Protein sequence: CAISGQGSYGYTF. The rearrangement joins TRBV10-3 to TRBJ1-2; 8 nucleotides match TRBD1. Germline V CDR1 and CDR2: ENHRY, SYGVKD. This CDR3 comprises 13 residues. V shed 6 bases and J 4 bases; nucleotides not matched to a gene: 4.

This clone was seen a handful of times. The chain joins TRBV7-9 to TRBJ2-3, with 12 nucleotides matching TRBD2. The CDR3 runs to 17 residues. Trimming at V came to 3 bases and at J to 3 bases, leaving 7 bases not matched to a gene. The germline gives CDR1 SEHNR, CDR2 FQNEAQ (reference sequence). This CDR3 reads CASSFKTSGSGTDTQYF. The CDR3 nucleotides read TGTGCCAGCAGCTTCAAGACTAGCGGGAGTGGAACAGATACGCAGTATTTT. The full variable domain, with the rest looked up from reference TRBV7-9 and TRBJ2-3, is DTGVSQNPRHKITKRGQNVTFRCDPISEHNRLYWYRQTLGQGPEFLTYFQNEAQLEKSRLLSDRFSAERPKGSFSTLEIQRTEQGDSAMYLCASSFKTSGSGTDTQYFGPGTRLTVL.